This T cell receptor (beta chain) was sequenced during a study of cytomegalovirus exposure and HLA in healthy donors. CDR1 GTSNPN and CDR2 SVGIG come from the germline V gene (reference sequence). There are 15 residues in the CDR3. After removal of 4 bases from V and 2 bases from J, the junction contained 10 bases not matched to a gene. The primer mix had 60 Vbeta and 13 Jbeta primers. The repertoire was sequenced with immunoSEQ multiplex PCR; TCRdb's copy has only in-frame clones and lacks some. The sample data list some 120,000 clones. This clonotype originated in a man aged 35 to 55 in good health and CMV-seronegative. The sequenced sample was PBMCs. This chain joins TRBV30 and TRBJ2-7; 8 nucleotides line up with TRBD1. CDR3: CAWTRPTGGPYEQYF. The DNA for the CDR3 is TGTGCCTGGACTCGGCCCACAGGGGGTCCCTACGAGCAGTACTTC. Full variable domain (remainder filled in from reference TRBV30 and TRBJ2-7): SQTIHQWPATLVQPVGSPLSLECTVEGTSNPNLYWYRQAAGRGLQLLFYSVGIGQISSEVPQNLSASRPQDRQFILSSKKLLLSDSGFYLCAWTRPTGGPYEQYFGPGTRLTVT.